This T cell receptor (beta chain) appears in the sequencing data of a study of blood T cells in healthy people across ages. Study at large: Researchers report that template switching captured about one barcoded beta molecule per two T cells. Study outcomes and limitations: Greater diversity and more naive CD4+ cells were seen in long-lived donors than in aged donors.

Primers used in a second PCR of about 7 to 12 cycles were a sample-barcoded 5' primer and a J-beta primer mix. TCRdb redid the calling of the 5' RACE reads with MiXCR, one entry per CDR3 protein. The table lists about 570,000 distinct CDR3 sequences, 25% to 30% of them singletons, with approximately 17% in the top ten. For this clonotype: Antigen: not known.

Total RNA extraction produced at least 5.5 micrograms (per sample) for the study. V dropped 0 bases and J dropped 4 bases, with 10 bases sitting between them. This CDR3 is built from 14 residues. The germline V gene encodes CDR1 SGHDT and CDR2 YYEEEE. This chain uses TRBV5-6 with TRBJ1-2, with D uncertain. The TCR originated in a woman in her 70s in good health. The material sequenced was blood. Written as DNA, the CDR3 is TGTGCCAGCAGCTTGGACACACCTATCTATGGCTACACCTTC. Its translation is CASSLDTPIYGYTF.